One and the same sample provided the 5 T cell receptor beta chains below, sequenced in a study of T cells in localized non-small cell lung cancer. Method: immunoSEQ multiplex PCR; TCRdb's copy keeps in-frame clones and lacks some. The sample yields about 33,000 clones, about 78% seen once. Sequenced here: peripheral blood, sampled before any cancer treatment. The receptors were gathered from an older male donor with stage II squamous cell lung carcinoma.

The chain is built from TRBV28 and TRBJ1-2; 9 nucleotides match TRBD1. CDR3 length: 14 residues. J gave up 7 bases and V 9 bases, and 12 bases lay outside the gene matches. CDR1 and CDR2 from the germline V gene are MDHEN and SYDVKM. CDR3 bases: TGTGCCAGTGCACCGGGACAGGGAAATGGTGGCTACACCTTC. It encodes CASAPGQGNGGYTF.

The genes are TRBV4-1 and TRBJ1-2; TRBD1 is a possible D gene (5 bases). The germline V gene encodes CDR1 MGHRA and CDR2 YSYEKL. V lost 0 bases and J lost 6, with 11 bases in between. The CDR3 consists of 14 residues. This chain's CDR3 is CASSQEGAGHGYTF. The CDR3 region has the DNA TGCGCCAGCAGCCAAGAAGGCGCAGGGCATGGCTACACCTTC.

The chain uses TRBV5-6 and TRBJ1-1; D unresolved. In germline, CDR1 is SGHDT, CDR2 YYEEEE. The CDR3 contains 15 residues. Trimming removed 0 bases at V and 0 bases at J, with 9 bases between. In DNA, the CDR3 is TGTGCCAGCAGCTTGGGGCGGGTGATGAACACTGAAGCTTTCTTT. It encodes CASSLGRVMNTEAFF.

The chain recombines TRBV7-9 with TRBJ1-2; 10 bases map to TRBD1. The germline gives CDR1 SEHNR, CDR2 FQNEAQ (reference sequence). The CDR3 is made up of 14 amino acids. The J segment lost 3 bases and the V segment lost 4 bases, leaving 2 bases of the junction unmatched. CDR3 protein: CASSSGTGDYGYTF. The CDR3 coding sequence is TGTGCCAGCAGCTCTGGGACAGGGGACTATGGCTACACCTTC.

V and J are TRBV6-5 and TRBJ2-7; 12 nucleotides line up with TRBD1. The V segment lost 2 bases and the J segment 6 bases; nucleotides outside the gene matches: 5. Germline loops: CDR1 MNHEY, CDR2 SVGAGI. The CDR3 loop spans 15 amino acids. CDR3 DNA sequence: TGTGCCAGCAGTTACCCTGGGACAGGGGGCGGCGAGCAGTACTTC. This codes for CASSYPGTGGGEQYF.